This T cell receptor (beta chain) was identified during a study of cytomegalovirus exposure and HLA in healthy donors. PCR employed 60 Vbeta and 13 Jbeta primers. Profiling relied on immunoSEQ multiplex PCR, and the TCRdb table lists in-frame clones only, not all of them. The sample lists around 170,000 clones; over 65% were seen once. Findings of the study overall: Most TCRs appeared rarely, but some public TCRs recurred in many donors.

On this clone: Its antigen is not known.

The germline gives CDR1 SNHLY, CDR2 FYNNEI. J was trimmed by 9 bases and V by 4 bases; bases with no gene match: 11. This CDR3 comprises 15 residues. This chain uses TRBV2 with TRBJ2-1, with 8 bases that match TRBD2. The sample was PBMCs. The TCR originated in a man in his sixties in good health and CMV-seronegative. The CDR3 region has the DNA TGTGCCAGCAGTGGGGGGGCGGGGGGTACGGGTGAGCAGTTCTTC. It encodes CASSGGAGGTGEQFF.